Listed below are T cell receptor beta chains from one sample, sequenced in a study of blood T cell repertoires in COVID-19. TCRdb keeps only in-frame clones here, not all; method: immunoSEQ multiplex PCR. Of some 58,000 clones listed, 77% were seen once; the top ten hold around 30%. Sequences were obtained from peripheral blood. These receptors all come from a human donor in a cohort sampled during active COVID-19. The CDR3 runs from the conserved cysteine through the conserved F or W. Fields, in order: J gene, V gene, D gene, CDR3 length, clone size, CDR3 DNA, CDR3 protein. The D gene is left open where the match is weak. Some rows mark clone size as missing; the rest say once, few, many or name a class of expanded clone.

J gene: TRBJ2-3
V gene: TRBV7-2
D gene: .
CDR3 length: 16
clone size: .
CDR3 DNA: TGTGCCAGCAGCTCTGGACTGAGACACGCCGCAGATACGCAGTATTTT
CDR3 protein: CASSSGLRHAADTQYF

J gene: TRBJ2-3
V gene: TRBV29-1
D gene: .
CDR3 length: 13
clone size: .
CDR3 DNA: TGCAGCCTGAGGGGGTTCTTAACAGATACGCAGTATTTT
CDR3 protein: CSLRGFLTDTQYF

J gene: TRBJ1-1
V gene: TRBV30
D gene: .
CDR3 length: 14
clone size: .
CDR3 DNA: TGTGCCTGGAGGGCGGGGTTTTGGGACACTGAAGCTTTCTTT
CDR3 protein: CAWRAGFWDTEAFF

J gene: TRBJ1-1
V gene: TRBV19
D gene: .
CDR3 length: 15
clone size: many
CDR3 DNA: TGTGCCAGTAGTATCGCGGGGAATAGCGACACTGAAGCTTTCTTT
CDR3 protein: CASSIAGNSDTEAFF

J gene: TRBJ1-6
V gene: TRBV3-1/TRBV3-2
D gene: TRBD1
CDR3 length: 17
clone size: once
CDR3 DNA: TGTGCCAGCAGCCAAACGGGGACAGGGAACTATAATTCACCCCTCCACTTT
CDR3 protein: CASSQTGTGNYNSPLHF

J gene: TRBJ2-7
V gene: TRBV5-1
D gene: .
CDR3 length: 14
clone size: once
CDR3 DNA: TGCGCCAGCAGCTTGGGAGGGATGGTCTACGAGCAGTACTTC
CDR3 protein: CASSLGGMVYEQYF

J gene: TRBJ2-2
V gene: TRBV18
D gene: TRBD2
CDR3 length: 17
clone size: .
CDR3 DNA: TGTGCCAGCTCACCGGGCACCGGGACTACCAGGACCGGGGAGCTGTTTTTT
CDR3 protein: CASSPGTGTTRTGELFF

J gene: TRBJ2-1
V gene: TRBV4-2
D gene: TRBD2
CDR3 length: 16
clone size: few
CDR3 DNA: TGTGCCAGCAGCCCGCGAGAGGGGCGGGAGAACAATGAGCAGTTCTTC
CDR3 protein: CASSPREGRENNEQFF

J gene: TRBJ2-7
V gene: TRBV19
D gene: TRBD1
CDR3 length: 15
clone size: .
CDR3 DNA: TGTGCCAGTAGTATAACCCACAGGGGATCCTACGAGCAGTACTTC
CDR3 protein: CASSITHRGSYEQYF

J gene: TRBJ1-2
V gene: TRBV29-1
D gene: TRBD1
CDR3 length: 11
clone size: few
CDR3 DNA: TGCAGCGTTGTACAGGGGCATGGCTACACCTTC
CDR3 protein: CSVVQGHGYTF

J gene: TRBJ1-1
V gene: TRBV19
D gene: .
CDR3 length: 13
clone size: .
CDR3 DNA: TGTGCCAGTAGTCCGCAGGGGAACACTGAAGCTTTCTTT
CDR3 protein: CASSPQGNTEAFF

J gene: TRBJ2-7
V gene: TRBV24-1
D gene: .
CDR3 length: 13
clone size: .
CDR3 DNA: TGTGCCACCAGGCGCTCCCCGGCCTACGAGCAGTACTTC
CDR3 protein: CATRRSPAYEQYF

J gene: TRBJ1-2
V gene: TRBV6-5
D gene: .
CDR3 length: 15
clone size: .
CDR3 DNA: TGTGCCAGCAGGCCAGGAGCGGGGAATAACTATGGCTACACCTTC
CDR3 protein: CASRPGAGNNYGYTF

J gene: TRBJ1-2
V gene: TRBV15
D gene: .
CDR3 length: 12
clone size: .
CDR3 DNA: TGTGCCACCAGCCAGGACAGAGGTGGCTACACCTTC
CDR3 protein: CATSQDRGGYTF

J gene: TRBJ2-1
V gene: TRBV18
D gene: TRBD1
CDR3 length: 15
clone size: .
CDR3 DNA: TGTGCCAGCTCACCGGGGACAGGGCAGACTAATGAGCAGTTCTTC
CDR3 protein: CASSPGTGQTNEQFF

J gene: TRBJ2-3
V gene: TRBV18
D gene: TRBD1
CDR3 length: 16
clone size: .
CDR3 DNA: TGTGCCAGCTCACCACCGACAGGGGAAGGTGCAGATACGCAGTATTTT
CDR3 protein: CASSPPTGEGADTQYF

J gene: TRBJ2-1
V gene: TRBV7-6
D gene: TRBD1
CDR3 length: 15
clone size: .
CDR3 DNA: TGTGCCAGCAGCTTAGGGACGACAGGGTGGAGTGAGCAGTTCTTC
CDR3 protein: CASSLGTTGWSEQFF

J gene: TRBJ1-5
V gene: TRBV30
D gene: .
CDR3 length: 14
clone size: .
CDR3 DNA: TGTGCCTGGAGCGGGCTTAGAGGAGGAGGGCCCCAGCATTTT
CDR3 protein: CAWSGLRGGGPQHF

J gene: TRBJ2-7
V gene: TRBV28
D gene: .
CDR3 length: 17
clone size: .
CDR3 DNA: TGTGCCAGCAGTTTCAGTGTACTGGGGGCATGGGGATACGAGCAGTACTTC
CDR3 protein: CASSFSVLGAWGYEQYF

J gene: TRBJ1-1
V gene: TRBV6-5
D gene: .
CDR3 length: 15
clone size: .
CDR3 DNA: TGTGCCAGCAGGACCGAGGGGGGGTTGCTCACTGAAGCTTTCTTT
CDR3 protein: CASRTEGGLLTEAFF

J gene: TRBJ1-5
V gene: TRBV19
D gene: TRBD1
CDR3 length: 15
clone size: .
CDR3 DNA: TGTGCCAGTAACAACTACAGGGGTAGCAATCAGCCCCAGCATTTT
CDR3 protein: CASNNYRGSNQPQHF

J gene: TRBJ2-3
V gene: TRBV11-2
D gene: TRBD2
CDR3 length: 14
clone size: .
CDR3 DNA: TGTGCCAGCAGCTTAGGACTAGCGGGAGCCACGCAGTATTTT
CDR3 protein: CASSLGLAGATQYF

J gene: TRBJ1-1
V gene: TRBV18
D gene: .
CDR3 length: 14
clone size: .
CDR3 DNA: TGTGCCAGCTCAACCGCAGGGACTGGAGCTGAAGCTTTCTTT
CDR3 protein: CASSTAGTGAEAFF

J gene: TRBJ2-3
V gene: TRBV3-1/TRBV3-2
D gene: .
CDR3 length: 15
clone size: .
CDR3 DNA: TGTGCCAGCAGCCCACCCACAGGAAGCACAGATACGCAGTATTTT
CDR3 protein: CASSPPTGSTDTQYF

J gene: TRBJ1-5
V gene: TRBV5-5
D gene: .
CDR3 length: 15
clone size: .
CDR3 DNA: TGTGCCAGCAGCTTACGAACAGCCAGCAATCAGCCCCAGCATTTT
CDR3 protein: CASSLRTASNQPQHF

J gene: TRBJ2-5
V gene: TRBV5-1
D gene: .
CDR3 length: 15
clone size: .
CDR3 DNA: TGCGCCAGCAGCTTCCAGGGCAGGTATCAAGAGACCCAGTACTTC
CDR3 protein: CASSFQGRYQETQYF

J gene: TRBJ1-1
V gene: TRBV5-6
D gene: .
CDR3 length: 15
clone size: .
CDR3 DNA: TGTGCCAGCAGCCCACTAACTGGGAGGGACACTGAAGCTTTCTTT
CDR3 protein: CASSPLTGRDTEAFF

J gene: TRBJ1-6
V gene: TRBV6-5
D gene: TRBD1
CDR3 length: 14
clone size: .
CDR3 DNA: TGTGCCAGCAGAGGACAGGGAGGAAGTTCACCCCTCCACTTT
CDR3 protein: CASRGQGGSSPLHF

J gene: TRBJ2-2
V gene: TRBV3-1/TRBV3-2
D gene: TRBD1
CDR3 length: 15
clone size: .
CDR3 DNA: TGTGCCAGCAGCCAAGGGACAGGTCACACCGGGGAGCTGTTTTTT
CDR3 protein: CASSQGTGHTGELFF